The 2 T cell receptor beta chains below come from one sample, sequenced in a study of CD8+CD57+ T cells in acquired aplastic anemia. All patients picked for sequencing had shown, by flow cytometry, an expansion of CD8+CD57+ cells. Profiles of TCR beta VDJ and CDR3 were generated from a genomic DNA template. From the reads, TCRdb called clonotypes with MiXCR, one entry per CDR3 protein. The data contain about 260,000 distinct CDR3 sequences, less than 85% of them singletons. Input material: sorted CD4+, CD8+, or CD8+CD57+ T cells (not recorded which) from PBMCs. The receptor set was obtained from a human donor with aplastic anemia.

A single count supports this clonotype. The germline gene is not matched at one end of the junction; a read error may be the cause. The chain recombines TRBV2 with TRBJ1-1; D ambiguous. CDR3 length equals 15 residues. Germline CDR1 is SNHLY and CDR2 is FYNNEI. CDR3 in DNA: TGTGCCAGCAGTGATGCTTATAGAAATCAGCCCCAGCATTTTTTT. Its translation is CASSDAYRNQPQHFF.

Note on this clonotype: One end of the junction is discordant with germline, which a read error may explain. This chain joins TRBV2 and TRBJ2-3; a weak D match, TRBD2 (6 bases). Germline values: CDR1 SNHLY, CDR2 FYNNEI. The CDR3 length is 15 residues. DNA for the CDR3: TGTGCCAGCAGCACGGAGGGGATAGTCTACAATGAGCAGTTTTTC. Encoded protein: CASSTEGIVYNEQFF.